Listed below are T cell receptor beta chains from one sample, sequenced in a study of shared clonotypes between healthy human individuals. TCRdb's table, derived via immunoSEQ multiplex PCR, lists solely in-frame clones and lacks some. This table holds some 1,600,000 clones, under 99% found once. The material sequenced was naive CD4+ T cells sorted from blood. These receptor sequences come from a man aged 25-40 years in good health. The CDR3 runs from the conserved cysteine through the conserved F or W. The D gene is left open where the match is weak. Expanded clones are given a class, and other clones once, few, many or no size at all.

D gene | J gene | clone size | V gene | CDR3 DNA | CDR3 protein
NA | TRBJ2-1 | NA | TRBV10-1 | TGCGCCAGCAGTGAAGGACTTGACCTGAGCTCCTACAATGAGCAGTTCTTC | CASSEGLDLSSYNEQFF
NA | TRBJ1-5 | NA | TRBV18 | TGTGCCAGCTCACTATCCCATGGGCCCCAGCATTTT | CASSLSHGPQHF
TRBD1 | TRBJ2-5 | NA | TRBV6-1 | TGTGCCAGCAGCACCAGGGGGGAGACCCAGTACTTC | CASSTRGETQYF
NA | TRBJ2-3 | once | TRBV29-1 | TGCAGCGTTTGGAAACGGGGCCCCACAGATACGCAGTATTTT | CSVWKRGPTDTQYF
NA | TRBJ2-1 | NA | TRBV10-3 | TGTGCCACCGGCAGTGGCAATGAGCAGTTCTTC | CATGSGNEQFF
NA | TRBJ2-3 | NA | TRBV25-1 | TGTGCCAGCAGTGAACTCCCAGGTAGCACAGATACGCAGTATTTT | CASSELPGSTDTQYF
NA | TRBJ1-4 | NA | TRBV30 | TGTGCCTGGTCCCGGACCCGCAGGGAAACTAATGAAAAACTGTTTTTT | CAWSRTRRETNEKLFF
TRBD2 | TRBJ2-5 | once | TRBV2 | TGTGCCAGCAGGGCTAGCGGGATGGGTCGGCAAGAGACCCAGTACTTC | CASRASGMGRQETQYF
TRBD1 | TRBJ2-7 | NA | TRBV19 | TGTGCCAGTAGTAGCTGGACAGGGGACGAGCAGTACTTC | CASSSWTGDEQYF
NA | TRBJ2-5 | NA | TRBV19 | TGTGCCAGTAGTATCTCAGCGGTTGGGGCCGGAGAGACCCAGTACTTC | CASSISAVGAGETQYF
NA | TRBJ1-1 | NA | TRBV5-1 | TGCGCCAGCAGCTTGTCGATGAACACTGAAGCTTTCTTT | CASSLSMNTEAFF